Presented here are 16 T cell receptor beta chains from one specimen sequenced in a study of graft-versus-host responses after intestinal transplantation. Produced via immunoSEQ multiplex PCR; TCRdb's table is partial and in-frame only. The table lists 86,000 or so clones, just over 90% of them singletons. No antigen has been identified for these receptors. The source was unstimulated CD8+ T cells sorted from spleen or lymph node cells, collected before intestinal transplant. These receptors were obtained from a human donor who received an intestinal transplant.

The chain is built from TRBV5-4 and TRBJ2-1; D is perhaps TRBD2 (6 bases). This CDR3 is 16 amino acids long. Germline assignment: CDR1 SGHNT and CDR2 YYREEE (reference sequence). V lost 4 bases and J lost 3, with 17 bases in between. CDR3 bases: TGTGCCAGCAGCCCTTATCCTCCGGGGGACTACAATGAGCAGTTCTTC. It yields the protein CASSPYPPGDYNEQFF.

This clone was detected only once. The CDR3: CSVEGGLAGEYTDTQYF. In DNA form, the CDR3 reads TGCAGCGTTGAAGGCGGACTAGCGGGGGAGTACACAGATACGCAGTATTTT. The chain couples TRBV29-1 to TRBJ2-3; 13 bases are a match to TRBD2. Per germline, CDR1 SQVTM and CDR2 ANQGSEA. The CDR3 runs 17 residues. The V gene end was trimmed by 1 base and the J gene end by 2 bases; junction bases not matched to a gene: 6.

This clone was found once. V is TRBV7-9 and J is TRBJ2-3, with 7 bases that match TRBD1. Unmatched junction bases numbered 13, after V lost 5 bases and J lost 5 bases. CDR1 is SEHNR, CDR2 FQNEAQ, per germline (reference sequence). The CDR3 sequence is 16 residues long. Here the CDR3 DNA reads TGTGCCAGCAGCCGAGAATTGGCAGGGGGTAGAGATACGCAGTATTTT. Its translation is CASSRELAGGRDTQYF.

The gene calls are TRBV11-2 and TRBJ1-2, with D perhaps TRBD1 (6 bases). This CDR3 spans 13 amino acids. With 2 bases removed from V and 3 bases from J, the gap between germline ends came to 7 bases. Germline-derived CDR1 and CDR2 are SGHAT and FQNNGV. The CDR3: CASSLTGYYGYTF. In DNA form, the CDR3 reads TGTGCCAGCAGCTTAACAGGGTACTATGGCTACACCTTC.

This rearrangement joins TRBV29-1 to TRBJ2-1, with TRBD1 identical over 7 bases. The CDR3 has 15 residues. J was trimmed by 1 base and V by 5 bases; bases with no gene match: 8. CDR1 is SQVTM, CDR2 ANQGSEA, per germline. CDR3 residues: CSVIMPGQSYNEQFF. The DNA for the CDR3 is TGCAGCGTTATTATGCCGGGACAGTCCTACAATGAGCAGTTCTTC.

V usage is TRBV25-1 and J usage is TRBJ2-5; 8 bases agree with TRBD1. Germline trimming cut 3 bases from V and 5 bases from J; bases unmatched to any gene: 8. The germline CDR1 and CDR2 sequences are MGHDK and SYGVNS. This CDR3 has 15 amino acids. The CDR3 sequence is CASSEMPGGHETQYF. The CDR3, as DNA: TGTGCCAGCAGTGAGATGCCAGGGGGCCACGAGACCCAGTACTTC.

This chain connects TRBV6-1 to TRBJ2-7, with 7 bases fitting TRBD1. The V and J ends lost 6 bases and 2 bases, in that order; junction bases with no gene match: 7. This CDR3 has 14 residues. Germline CDR1 reads MNHNS; CDR2 reads SASEGT. CDR3 protein: CASSQRQGPYEQYF. CDR3 nucleotides: TGTGCCAGCAGCCAGAGACAGGGTCCCTACGAGCAGTACTTC.

The chain carries TRBV2 and TRBJ1-4; a possible D gene is TRBD1 (5 bases). CDR3 length equals 14 residues. The V gene lost 7 bases and the J gene lost 8 bases, with 17 bases spanning the gap. The V gene's germline CDR1 is SNHLY and CDR2 FYNNEI. The CDR3 region is CASTLIGTGEKLFF. DNA for the CDR3: TGTGCCAGCACCCTCATCGGGACGGGGGAAAAACTGTTTTTT.

The chain is built from TRBV6-1 and TRBJ1-6; a weak D match, TRBD1 (5 bases). The ends were cut back, 5 bases at V and 10 bases at J, with 18 bases in the middle. CDR3 length: 15 amino acids. Germline CDR1 reads MNHNS; CDR2 reads SASEGT. CDR3 DNA: TGTGCCAGCAGTTCCCTCGGGGGAATTAAATCACCCCTCCACTTT. Its protein product is CASSSLGGIKSPLHF.

J is TRBJ2-7 and V is TRBV9; 11 positions agree with TRBD1. Trimming took 4 bases from V and 3 from J; bases not matched to a gene: 6. CDR3 length: 15 amino acids. Germline V gene data show CDR1 as SGDLS and CDR2 as YYNGEE. The CDR3, as DNA: TGTGCCAGCAGCTCCCGGGACAGGGGGGTCTACGAGCAGTACTTC. This translates into CASSSRDRGVYEQYF.

The chain couples TRBV4-1 to TRBJ2-7, with 9 nucleotides matching TRBD2. V was clipped by 0 bases and J by 2 bases; unmatched bases: 8. This CDR3 has 17 residues. CDR1 is MGHRA, CDR2 YSYEKL, per germline. The CDR3 sequence: CASSQEKPGLATYEQYF. CDR3 bases: TGCGCCAGCAGCCAAGAAAAGCCGGGACTAGCCACCTACGAGCAGTACTTC.

The chain has TRBV18 and TRBJ2-1, with 11 bases matching TRBD2. CDR1 is KGHSH and CDR2 is LQKENI in the germline V gene. The CDR3 totals 19 residues. J lost 1 base, V lost 5 bases, and 13 bases had no gene match. DNA for the CDR3: TGTGCCAGCTCAACACACACCGGGACTAGCGGATCGTCCTACAATGAGCAGTTCTTC. Translated, it gives CASSTHTGTSGSSYNEQFF.

The chain combines TRBV19 with TRBJ2-7; D not certain. This CDR3 comprises 15 residues. CDR1 is LNHDA, CDR2 SQIVND, per germline (reference sequence). The V end lost 3 bases, the J end lost 7 bases, and 19 bases lay between the germline ends. CDR3 sequence reads: CASSIVGWDPDEQYF. The CDR3 nucleotides read TGTGCCAGTAGTATTGTTGGGTGGGATCCGGATGAGCAGTACTTC.

J is TRBJ2-7 and V is TRBV4-2; tentative D call: TRBD2 (5 bases). Trimming pared 3 bases from V and 4 bases from J, leaving 13 bases between. CDR3 size: 14 residues. Germline V CDR1 and CDR2: LGHNA, YNFKEQ. The chain's CDR3 is CASSQSSAQYEQYF. The DNA of the CDR3 is TGTGCCAGCAGCCAGAGTAGCGCGCAATACGAGCAGTACTTC.

The V gene is TRBV5-1, the J gene TRBJ2-2, with D hard to call. The germline V and J ends were trimmed by 7 bases and 9 bases, with 16 bases remaining between them. Germline loops: CDR1 SGHRS, CDR2 YFSETQ. The CDR3 contains 13 residues. CDR3 nucleotide sequence: TGCGCCAGCGTCATCTATAGTCGGAGGGAGCTGTTTTTT. It encodes CASVIYSRRELFF.

The chain is built from TRBV9 and TRBJ1-1; no reliable D call. V lost 2 bases and J lost 0, with 5 bases in between. CDR3 length equals 13 residues. CDR1 is SGDLS and CDR2 is YYNGEE in the germline V gene. The CDR3 nucleotides are TGTGCCAGCAGCGTCCGGATGAACACTGAAGCTTTCTTT. It encodes CASSVRMNTEAFF.